This T cell receptor (beta chain) stems from a study of cytomegalovirus exposure and HLA in healthy donors. Regarding the study as a whole: Overall, around 150 TCR beta chains were annotated as cytomegalovirus-associated. Whilst most TCR sequences proved rare, a subset of public TCRs occurred across many donors.

Sequencing used immunoSEQ multiplex PCR; TCRdb keeps in-frame clones, though not all of them. The data hold roughly 200,000 clones, with about three quarters observed a single time. The CDR3 has 12 amino acids. Germline V gives CDR1 GTSNPN, CDR2 SVGIG (reference sequence). V was pared by 5 bases and J by 5 bases, with 5 bases of the junction left unmatched. Details on this clone: The antigen remains unidentified.

Input material: PBMCs. This TCR derives from a woman aged 30 to 39 in good health and CMV-seronegative. The rearrangement links TRBV30 to TRBJ2-5, with TRBD1 matching 7 bases. CDR3 in DNA: TGTGCCTGGGCTACAGGGGTGGAGACCCAGTACTTC. Translation: CAWATGVETQYF.